This T cell receptor beta chain appears in the sequencing data of a study of blood T cells in healthy people across ages. Study background: For every two T cells, template switching captured about one barcoded beta molecule. Study observations and caveats: Naive T cell percentage by flow cytometry tracked strongly with beta diversity.

Sample-barcoded 5' priming and a J-beta primer mix drove a second PCR of roughly 6 to 12 cycles. Each CDR3 protein gets one entry after TCRdb re-called the 5' RACE reads with MiXCR. The sample has under 2 million distinct CDR3 sequences; about 31% are singletons. The table lists this clonotype with many counts. Antigen specificity is unknown. CDR1 and CDR2 from the germline V gene are DFQATT and SNEGSKA (reference sequence). This CDR3 spans 18 amino acids. V gave up 2 bases and J gave up 0 bases; unmatched junction bases: 9. Sequencing input: blood. This clonotype was sampled from a woman aged 25-40 years in good health. This chain uses TRBV20-1 with TRBJ2-2; 10 nucleotides agree with TRBD1. The CDR3 loop is CSARRMDRGTSNTGELFF. CDR3 bases: TGCAGTGCTAGACGGATGGACAGGGGGACCTCGAACACCGGGGAGCTGTTTTTT.